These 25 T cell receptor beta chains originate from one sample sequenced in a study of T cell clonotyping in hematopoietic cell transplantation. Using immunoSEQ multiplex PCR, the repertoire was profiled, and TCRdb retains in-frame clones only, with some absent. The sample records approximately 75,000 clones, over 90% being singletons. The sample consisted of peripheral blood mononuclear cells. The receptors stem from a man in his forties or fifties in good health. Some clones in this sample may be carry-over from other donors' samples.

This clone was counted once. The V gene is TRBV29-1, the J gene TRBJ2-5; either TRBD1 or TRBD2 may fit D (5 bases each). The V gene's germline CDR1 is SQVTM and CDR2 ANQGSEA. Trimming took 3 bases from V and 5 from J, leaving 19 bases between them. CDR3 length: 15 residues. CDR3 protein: CSVDGDEGRVETQYF. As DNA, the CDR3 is TGCAGCGTTGACGGGGATGAGGGGCGTGTGGAGACCCAGTACTTC.

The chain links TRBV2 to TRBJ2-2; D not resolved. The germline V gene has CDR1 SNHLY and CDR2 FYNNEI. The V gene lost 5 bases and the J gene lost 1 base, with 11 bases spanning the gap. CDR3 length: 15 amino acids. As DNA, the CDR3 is TGTGCCAGCAGTTCCAGGACCTTGAACACCGGGGAGCTGTTTTTT. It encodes CASSSRTLNTGELFF.

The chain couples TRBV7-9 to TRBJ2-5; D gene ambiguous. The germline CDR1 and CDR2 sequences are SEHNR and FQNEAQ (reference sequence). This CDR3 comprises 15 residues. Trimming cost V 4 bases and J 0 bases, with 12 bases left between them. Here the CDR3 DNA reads TGTGCCAGCAGCTCATTAAATATAAACCAAGAGACCCAGTACTTC. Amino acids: CASSSLNINQETQYF.

As DNA, the CDR3 is TGTGCCAGCAGCCCTAGGACAGGCGGGGAGCTGTTTTTT. The encoded protein is CASSPRTGGELFF. This chain links TRBV14 with TRBJ2-2; 7 nucleotides line up with TRBD1. Trimming removed 4 bases from V and 7 bases from J; junction bases left unmatched: 3. This CDR3 contains 13 residues. Germline V gene sequence: CDR1 SGHDN, CDR2 FVKESK.

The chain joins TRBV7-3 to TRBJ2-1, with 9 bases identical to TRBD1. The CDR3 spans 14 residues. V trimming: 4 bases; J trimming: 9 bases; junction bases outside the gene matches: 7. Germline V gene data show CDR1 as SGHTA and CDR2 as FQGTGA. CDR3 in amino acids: CASSSGQGPGEQFF. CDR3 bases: TGTGCCAGCAGCTCGGGACAGGGACCGGGTGAGCAGTTCTTC.

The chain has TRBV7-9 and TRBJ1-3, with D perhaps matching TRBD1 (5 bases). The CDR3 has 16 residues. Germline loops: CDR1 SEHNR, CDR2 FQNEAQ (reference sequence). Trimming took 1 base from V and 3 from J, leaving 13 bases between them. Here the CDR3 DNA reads TGTGCCAGCAGCTTAGTGGGGGGTTCAGGTGGAAACACCATATATTTT. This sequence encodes CASSLVGGSGGNTIYF.

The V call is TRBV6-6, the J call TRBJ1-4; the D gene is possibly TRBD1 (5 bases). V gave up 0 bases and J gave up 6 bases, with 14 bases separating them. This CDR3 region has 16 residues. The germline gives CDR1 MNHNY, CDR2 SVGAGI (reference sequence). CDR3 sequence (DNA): TGTGCCAGCAGTTACTCGGGGCAGGGTGGGGATGAAAAACTGTTTTTT. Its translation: CASSYSGQGGDEKLFF.

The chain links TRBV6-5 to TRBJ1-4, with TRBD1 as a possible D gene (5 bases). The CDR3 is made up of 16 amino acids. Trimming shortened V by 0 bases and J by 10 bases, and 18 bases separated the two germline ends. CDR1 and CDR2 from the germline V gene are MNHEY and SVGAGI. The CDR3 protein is CASSYSKSGQFVKLFF. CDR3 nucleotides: TGTGCCAGCAGTTACTCTAAATCAGGGCAGTTTGTAAAACTGTTTTTT.

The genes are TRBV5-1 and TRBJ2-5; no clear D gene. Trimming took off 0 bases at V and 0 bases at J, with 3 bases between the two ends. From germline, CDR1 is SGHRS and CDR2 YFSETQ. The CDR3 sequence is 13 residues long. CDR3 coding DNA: TGCGCCAGCAGCTTGGGGGACCAAGAGACCCAGTACTTC. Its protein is CASSLGDQETQYF. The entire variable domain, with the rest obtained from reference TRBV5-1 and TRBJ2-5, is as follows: KAGVTQTPRYLIKTRGQQVTLSCSPISGHRSVSWYQQTPGQGLQFLFEYFSETQRNKGNFPGRFSGRQFSNSRSEMNVSTLELGDSALYLCASSLGDQETQYFGPGTRLLVL.

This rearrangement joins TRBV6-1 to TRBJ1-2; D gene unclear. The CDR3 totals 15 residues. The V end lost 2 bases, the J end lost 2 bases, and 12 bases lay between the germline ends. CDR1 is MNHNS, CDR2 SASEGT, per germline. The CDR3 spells CASSEQPSLNYGYTF. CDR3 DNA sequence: TGTGCCAGCAGTGAACAGCCGAGCCTCAACTATGGCTACACCTTC.

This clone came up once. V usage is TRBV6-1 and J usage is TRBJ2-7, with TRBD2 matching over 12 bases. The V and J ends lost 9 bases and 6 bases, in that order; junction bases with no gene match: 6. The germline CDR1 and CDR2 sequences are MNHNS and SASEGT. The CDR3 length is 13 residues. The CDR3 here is CASSRLAGAEQYF. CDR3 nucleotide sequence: TGTGCCAGTAGTAGACTAGCGGGGGCCGAGCAGTACTTC.

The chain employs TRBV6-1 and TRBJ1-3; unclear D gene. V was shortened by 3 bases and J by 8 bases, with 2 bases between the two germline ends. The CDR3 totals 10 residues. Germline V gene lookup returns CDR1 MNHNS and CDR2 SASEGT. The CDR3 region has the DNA TGTGCCAGCAGTGATTACACCATATATTTT. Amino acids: CASSDYTIYF.

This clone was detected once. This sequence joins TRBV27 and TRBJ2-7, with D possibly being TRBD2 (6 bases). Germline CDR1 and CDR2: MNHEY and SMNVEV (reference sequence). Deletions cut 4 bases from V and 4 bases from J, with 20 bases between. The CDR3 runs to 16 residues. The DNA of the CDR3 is TGTGCCAGCAGTTCCAGCCCGGGAGTACACGGGTACGAGCAGTACTTC. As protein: CASSSSPGVHGYEQYF.

CDR3 in DNA: TGTGCCAGCAGTGACGGGACTAGCGGGAGGGATACGCAGTATTTT. Its translation: CASSDGTSGRDTQYF. The chain recombines TRBV6-1 with TRBJ2-3; 15 nucleotides agree with TRBD2. V lost 3 bases to trimming and J lost 6 bases; unmatched junction nucleotides: 1. The CDR3 is 15 residues long. Germline assignment: CDR1 MNHNS and CDR2 SASEGT.

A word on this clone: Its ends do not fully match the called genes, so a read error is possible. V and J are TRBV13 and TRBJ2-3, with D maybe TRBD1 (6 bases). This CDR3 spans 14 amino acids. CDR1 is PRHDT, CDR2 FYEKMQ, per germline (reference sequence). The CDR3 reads CASSIGGLLDTQYF. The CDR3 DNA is TGTGCCAGCAGCATAGGGGGTCTTTTGGATACGCAGTATTTT. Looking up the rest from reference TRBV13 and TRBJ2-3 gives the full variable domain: AAGVIQSPRHLIKEKRETATLKCYPIPRHDTVYWYQQGPGQDPQFLISFYEKMQSDKGSIPDRFSAQQFSDYHSELNMSSLELGDSALYFCASSIGGLLDTQYFGPGTRLTVL.

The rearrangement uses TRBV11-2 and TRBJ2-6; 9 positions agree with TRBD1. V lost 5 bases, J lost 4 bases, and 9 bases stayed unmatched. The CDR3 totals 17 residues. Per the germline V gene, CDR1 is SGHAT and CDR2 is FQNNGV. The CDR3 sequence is CASSPWTGAGGANVLTF. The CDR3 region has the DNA TGTGCCAGCAGCCCTTGGACAGGGGCGGGCGGGGCCAACGTCCTGACTTTC. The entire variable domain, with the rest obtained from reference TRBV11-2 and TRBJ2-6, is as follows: EAGVAQSPRYKIIEKRQSVAFWCNPISGHATLYWYQQILGQGPKLLIQFQNNGVVDDSQLPKDRFSAERLKGVDSTLKIQPAKLEDSAVYLCASSPWTGAGGANVLTFGAGSRLTVL.

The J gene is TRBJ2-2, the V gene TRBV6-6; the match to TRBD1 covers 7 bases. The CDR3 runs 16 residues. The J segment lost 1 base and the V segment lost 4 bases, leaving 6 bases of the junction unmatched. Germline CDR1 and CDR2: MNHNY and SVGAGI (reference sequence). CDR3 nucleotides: TGTGCCAGCAGTTCCTTGGGACAGCGGAACACCGGGGAGCTGTTTTTT. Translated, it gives CASSSLGQRNTGELFF.

CDR3 in amino acids: CASSERSGQAGGELFF. The CDR3 nucleotides are TGTGCCAGCAGTGAAAGATCGGGACAAGCCGGCGGGGAGCTGTTTTTT. J is TRBJ2-2 and V is TRBV6-1, with D maybe TRBD1 (6 bases). This CDR3 comprises 16 residues. V gave up 2 bases and J gave up 7 bases, with 17 bases separating them. Germline V gene lookup returns CDR1 MNHNS and CDR2 SASEGT.

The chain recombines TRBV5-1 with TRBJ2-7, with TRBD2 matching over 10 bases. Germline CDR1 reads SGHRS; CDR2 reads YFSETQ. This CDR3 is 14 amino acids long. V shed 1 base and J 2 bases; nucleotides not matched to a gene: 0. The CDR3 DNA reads TGCGCCAGCAGCTTGCTAGCGGGGGCCTACGAGCAGTACTTC. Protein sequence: CASSLLAGAYEQYF.

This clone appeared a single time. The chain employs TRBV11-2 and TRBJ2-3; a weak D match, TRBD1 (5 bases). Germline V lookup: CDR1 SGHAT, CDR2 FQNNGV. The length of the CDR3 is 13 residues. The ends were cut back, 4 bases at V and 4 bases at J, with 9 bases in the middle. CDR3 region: CASSYLQADTQYF. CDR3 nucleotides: TGTGCCAGCAGCTACCTACAGGCAGATACGCAGTATTTT.

The DNA for the CDR3 is TGCGCCAGCAGCAGGCTTACCGGGACAGGGGAGGACGAGCAGTACTTC. This encodes CASSRLTGTGEDEQYF. The V gene is TRBV5-1, the J gene TRBJ2-7; 10 positions agree with TRBD1. Trimming removed 4 bases from V and 5 bases from J; junction bases left unmatched: 12. Germline values: CDR1 SGHRS, CDR2 YFSETQ. The CDR3 is 16 amino acids.

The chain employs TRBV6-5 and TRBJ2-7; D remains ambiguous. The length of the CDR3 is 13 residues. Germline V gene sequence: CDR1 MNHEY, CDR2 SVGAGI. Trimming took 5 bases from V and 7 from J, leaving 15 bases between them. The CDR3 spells CASSQVPLGEQYF. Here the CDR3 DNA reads TGTGCCAGCAGTCAAGTCCCGTTGGGGGAGCAGTACTTC.

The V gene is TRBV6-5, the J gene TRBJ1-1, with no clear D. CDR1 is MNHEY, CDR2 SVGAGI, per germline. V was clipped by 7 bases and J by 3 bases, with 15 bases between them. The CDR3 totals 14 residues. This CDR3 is CASNRAAMYTEAFF. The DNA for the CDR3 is TGTGCCAGCAACCGGGCCGCGATGTACACTGAAGCTTTCTTT.

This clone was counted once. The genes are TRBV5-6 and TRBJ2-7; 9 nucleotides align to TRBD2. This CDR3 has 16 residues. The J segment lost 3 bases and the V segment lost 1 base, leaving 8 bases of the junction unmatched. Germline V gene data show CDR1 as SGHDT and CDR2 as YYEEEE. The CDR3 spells CASSLPSGRRDYEQYF. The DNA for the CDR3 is TGTGCCAGCAGCTTGCCCAGCGGGAGGAGGGACTACGAGCAGTACTTC.

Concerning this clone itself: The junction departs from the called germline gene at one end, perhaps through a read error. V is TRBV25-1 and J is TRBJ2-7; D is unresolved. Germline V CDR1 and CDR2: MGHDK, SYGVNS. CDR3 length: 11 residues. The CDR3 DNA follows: TGTGCCACCAGTGACTTCTACGAGCAGTACTTC. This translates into CATSDFYEQYF.